Listed below are T cell receptor beta chains from one sample, sequenced in a study of blood T cell repertoires in COVID-19. Profiling relied on immunoSEQ multiplex PCR, and the TCRdb table lists in-frame clones only, not all of them. Of 200,000 to 250,000 clones listed, about nine tenths were seen once; the top ten hold about 6%. The sequenced sample consisted of peripheral blood. These receptors were taken from a man older than 75 with acute or convalescent COVID-19. Both conserved end residues are part of each CDR3.

V gene,J gene,CDR3 protein
TRBV14,TRBJ1-3,CASSRGLWSGNTIYF
TRBV6-5,TRBJ1-5,CASMKRGVSNQPQHF
TRBV11-3,TRBJ2-5,CASLGLGQKETQYF
TRBV7-6,TRBJ1-1,CASSLGGVTEAFF
TRBV7-9,TRBJ1-1,CASSGQGVGTTEAFF
TRBV28,TRBJ1-4,CASRGQAHEKLFF
TRBV2,TRBJ2-3,CASSEGTGGDTQYF
TRBV19,TRBJ1-2,CASLAHGTVYGYTF
TRBV12-3/TRBV12-4,TRBJ1-2,CASSFGVNYGYTF
TRBV6-6,TRBJ1-5,CASSPGTGGALGQPQHF
TRBV18,TRBJ2-1,CASSPATSSYNEQFF
TRBV12-3/TRBV12-4,TRBJ2-3,CASSRGTTDTQYF
TRBV27,TRBJ2-5,CASSFGSGRGLETQYF
TRBV5-1,TRBJ2-7,CASSLAVGAGGDEQYF
TRBV19,TRBJ1-2,CASTHGGTGGNYGYTF
TRBV28,TRBJ1-5,CASSLPQETQPQHF
TRBV19,TRBJ2-2,CASSTTGYTGELFF
TRBV19,TRBJ2-3,CASSLQGAFTDTQYF
TRBV5-1,TRBJ2-5,CASSLSRAKETQYF
TRBV11-2,TRBJ1-1,CASSFLSGNTEAFF
TRBV5-4,TRBJ2-1,CASSPTASGSFNEQFF
TRBV28,TRBJ2-7,CASSFYSGGPYEQYF
TRBV11-3,TRBJ2-3,CASSPPRLGLAGSTDTQYF
TRBV16,TRBJ1-5,CASSPGQRGSNQPQHF
TRBV30,TRBJ1-1,CAWSGVKGAFF
TRBV29-1,TRBJ2-1,CSAGPGTSGNEQFF
TRBV28,TRBJ2-5,CASRGTGLGTQYF
TRBV28,TRBJ1-1,CALLGQGNTEAFF
TRBV5-8,TRBJ2-1,CASSPTTSNEQFF
TRBV5-1,TRBJ2-3,CASSLQSGDPRDTQYF
TRBV27,TRBJ1-4,CASSSGTIGKLFF